The 23 T cell receptor beta chains below all came from one sample that was sequenced in a study of OX40 agonist ivuxolimab in advanced cancers. Here immunoSEQ multiplex PCR was the method, and the copy in TCRdb shows in-frame clones only, minus some. The table records about 52,000 clones, 70% to 90% of them present only once. Sample: CD4+ or CD8+ T cells sorted from blood, taken in a trial of the OX40 agonist ivuxolimab. Receptor source: an adult with an advanced solid tumor such as melanoma, head and neck, liver or kidney cancer.

The gene calls are TRBV5-1 and TRBJ1-6, with TRBD1 as a possible D gene (5 bases). CDR1 is SGHRS and CDR2 is YFSETQ in the germline V gene. The CDR3 is made up of 14 amino acids. V dropped 0 bases and J dropped 11 bases, with 12 bases sitting between them. This chain's CDR3 is CASSLAVAGTPLHF. CDR3 nucleotides: TGCGCCAGCAGCTTGGCCGTAGCAGGGACACCCCTCCACTTT.

The chain joins TRBV15 to TRBJ2-4; D call uncertain. The V gene's germline CDR1 is LNHNV and CDR2 YYDKDF (reference sequence). The V gene lost 3 bases and the J gene lost 0 bases, with 12 bases spanning the gap. The CDR3 has 16 amino acids. The CDR3 is CATSRERRLAKNIQYF. In DNA, the CDR3 is TGTGCCACCAGCAGGGAAAGACGGCTAGCCAAAAACATTCAGTACTTC.

The chain joins TRBV6-5 to TRBJ1-2; D gene uncertain. Germline V gene data show CDR1 as MNHEY and CDR2 as SVGAGI. V was trimmed by 7 bases and J by 3 bases, leaving 18 bases between them. There are 15 residues in the CDR3. CDR3 residues: CASIGSRAPHYGYTF. As DNA, the CDR3 is TGTGCCAGCATCGGTTCCAGAGCCCCTCACTATGGCTACACCTTC.

This clone was found a few times. The DNA of the CDR3 is TGCGCCAGCACCAACGGCAGGGGTTCGACTGAAGCTTTCTTT. Amino acid sequence: CASTNGRGSTEAFF. The rearrangement uses TRBV10-2 and TRBJ1-1; TRBD1 might be the D (6 bases). The length of the CDR3 is 14 residues. From germline, CDR1 is WSHSY and CDR2 SAAADI. Trimming took 7 bases from V and 5 from J, leaving 17 bases between them.

This chain links TRBV5-8 with TRBJ1-2, with TRBD1 matching 11 bases. CDR3 length: 17 amino acids. The V and J ends lost 1 base and 0 bases, in that order; junction bases with no gene match: 5. Germline-derived CDR1 and CDR2 are SGHTS and YDEGEE. In nucleotides, the CDR3 is TGTGCCAGCAGCTTGTTGGACAGGGGGCAGCCTAACTATGGCTACACCTTC. Protein sequence: CASSLLDRGQPNYGYTF.

This clone was observed a single time. The chain links TRBV9 to TRBJ1-2; possible D gene TRBD1, 5 bases. This CDR3 is 12 amino acids long. Trimming stripped 4 bases from V and 7 bases from J, with 11 bases between. Looked up from germline, CDR1 is SGDLS and CDR2 is YYNGEE. CDR3 coding DNA: TGTGCCAGCAGCACATCAGGGAGTGGCTACACCTTC. Its translation is CASSTSGSGYTF.

The V gene is TRBV4-1, the J gene TRBJ1-4, with a possible D match to TRBD1 (5 bases). This CDR3 has 16 amino acids. Germline V gene data show CDR1 as MGHRA and CDR2 as YSYEKL. With 1 base removed from V and 4 bases from J, the gap between germline ends came to 13 bases. Written as DNA, the CDR3 is TGCGCCAGCAGCCAAGCGGGCACAGGTTTTAATGAAAAACTGTTTTTT. Residues: CASSQAGTGFNEKLFF.

In this sample, this clone turned up once. The rearrangement links TRBV7-9 to TRBJ2-7; 7 nucleotides agree with TRBD1. Germline trimming cut 4 bases from V and 6 bases from J; bases unmatched to any gene: 9. The CDR3 length is 14 residues. Germline V gene lookup returns CDR1 SEHNR and CDR2 FQNEAQ (reference sequence). Here the CDR3 reads CASSWQRQGPEQYF. DNA for the CDR3: TGTGCCAGCAGCTGGCAGAGACAGGGCCCCGAGCAGTACTTC.

This rearrangement joins TRBV7-9 to TRBJ1-1, with D possibly being TRBD1 (6 bases). The CDR3 is 15 amino acids. Germline CDR1 is SEHNR and CDR2 is FQNEAQ (reference sequence). Trimming pared 5 bases from V and 3 bases from J, leaving 16 bases between. The CDR3 nucleotides are TGTGCCAGCAGCATAGGGACAATTATCGACACTGAAGCTTTCTTT. The encoded protein is CASSIGTIIDTEAFF.

This clone was seen a handful of times. The V call is TRBV5-8, the J call TRBJ1-2, with D unclear. The CDR3 totals 12 residues. Germline values: CDR1 SGHTS, CDR2 YDEGEE. V lost 1 base and J 7 bases, leaving 8 bases between the germline ends. CDR3 region: CASSLWYGGYTF. In DNA, the CDR3 is TGTGCCAGCAGCTTGTGGTACGGTGGCTACACCTTC.

This clone was seen only once. The chain employs TRBV10-3 and TRBJ2-3; TRBD1 agrees at 12 bases. Germline CDR1 ENHRY, CDR2 SYGVKD. This CDR3 has 15 amino acids. Trimming cost V 8 bases and J 5 bases; bases outside gene matches: 8. The CDR3 sequence: CAIGGTGGLKDTQYF. CDR3 in DNA: TGTGCCATCGGAGGGACAGGGGGCTTGAAAGATACGCAGTATTTT.

The chain uses TRBV10-3 and TRBJ2-1; 16 bases are shared with TRBD2. Germline CDR1 reads ENHRY; CDR2 reads SYGVKD. Losses at the gene ends were 0 bases for V and 3 bases for J; bases not matched to a gene: 8. The CDR3 is 20 residues long. The CDR3: CAISESFGTSGGDFYNEQFF. The DNA for the CDR3 is TGTGCCATCAGTGAGTCGTTTGGGACTAGCGGGGGGGACTTCTACAATGAGCAGTTCTTC.

The chain carries TRBV18 and TRBJ2-3; D may be TRBD1 (6 bases). Germline V gives CDR1 KGHSH, CDR2 LQKENI. The CDR3 is 14 residues long. V was shortened by 6 bases and J by 0 bases, with 10 bases between the two germline ends. CDR3 loop: CASSYGQSTDTQYF. The DNA for the CDR3 is TGTGCCAGCTCGTACGGACAGAGCACAGATACGCAGTATTTT.

The chain is built from TRBV6-1 and TRBJ2-3; 8 nucleotides match TRBD2. With 2 bases clipped from V and 6 bases from J, the junction kept 25 bases outside the gene matches. CDR1 is MNHNS and CDR2 is SASEGT in the germline V gene. The CDR3 spans 21 residues. CDR3 in DNA: TGTGCCAGCAGTGAACCACGGAGTGGCGGGGGGTTTGTGGTCTATTTCGATACGCAGTATTTT. Translating gives CASSEPRSGGGFVVYFDTQYF.

The chain is built from TRBV19 and TRBJ2-1; TRBD2 aligns across 13 bases. Germline CDR1 and CDR2: LNHDA and SQIVND (reference sequence). This CDR3 comprises 15 residues. Trimming at V came to 4 bases and at J to 9 bases, leaving 6 bases not matched to a gene. DNA of the CDR3: TGTGCCAGTAGTAAAACTAGCGGGGGGGCGGGTGAGCAGTTCTTC. This gives the protein CASSKTSGGAGEQFF.

This chain's CDR3 is CASSPQGAEKLFF. DNA for the CDR3: TGTGCCAGCAGCCCCCAGGGCGCTGAAAAACTGTTTTTT. This chain joins TRBV9 and TRBJ1-4; D perhaps matches TRBD1 (5 bases). The ends were cut back, 4 bases at V and 7 bases at J, with 11 bases in the middle. The CDR3 consists of 13 residues. Per the germline V gene, CDR1 is SGDLS and CDR2 is YYNGEE. The variable domain in full, completed from reference TRBV9 and TRBJ1-4, reads DSGVTQTPKHLITATGQRVTLRCSPRSGDLSVYWYQQSLDQGLQFLIQYYNGEERAKGNILERFSAQQFPDLHSELNLSSLELGDSALYFCASSPQGAEKLFFGSGTQLSVL.

The chain uses TRBV6-1 and TRBJ1-2; D gene ambiguous. The CDR3 is 15 residues long. The V gene's germline CDR1 is MNHNS and CDR2 SASEGT. V was trimmed by 6 bases and J by 4 bases, leaving 18 bases between them. This CDR3 reads CASSPDSAVVYGYTF. The CDR3 bases are TGTGCCAGCAGCCCCGATTCGGCCGTCGTCTATGGCTACACCTTC.

This clone was detected a few times. The chain is built from TRBV6-1 and TRBJ2-2, with D unclear. CDR1 MNHNS and CDR2 SASEGT come from the germline V gene. Trimming stripped 10 bases from V and 4 bases from J, with 4 bases between. The CDR3 covers 10 residues. The CDR3 DNA sequence: TGTGCCATGGGCACCGGGGAGCTGTTTTTT. Protein: CAMGTGELFF.

The chain links TRBV30 to TRBJ2-6, with D unresolved. The CDR3 has 13 residues. Trimming pared 0 bases from V and 4 bases from J, leaving 4 bases between. Germline loops: CDR1 GTSNPN, CDR2 SVGIG (reference sequence). DNA for the CDR3: TGTGCCTGGAGTGTACAAGGGGCCAACGTCCTGACTTTC. Translation gives CAWSVQGANVLTF.

V usage is TRBV11-3 and J usage is TRBJ1-1, with 8 bases fitting TRBD1. V shed 4 bases and J 7 bases; nucleotides not matched to a gene: 5. Germline V gives CDR1 SGHNT, CDR2 YENEEA. CDR3 length: 13 residues. In DNA, the CDR3 is TGTGCCAGCAGCTCCACCACAGGGGGTGAAGCTTTCTTT. This sequence encodes CASSSTTGGEAFF.

This clone was found once. The genes are TRBV11-3 and TRBJ1-6; 9 bases are a match to TRBD1. Germline V gives CDR1 SGHNT, CDR2 YENEEA. The trim removed 1 base at V and 9 bases at J, leaving 4 bases unmatched. The CDR3 is made up of 15 amino acids. The CDR3 sequence is CASSLGGTGPSPLHF. CDR3 nucleotide sequence: TGTGCCAGCAGCTTAGGTGGGACAGGGCCTTCACCCCTCCACTTT.

This chain uses TRBV28 with TRBJ2-3; perhaps TRBD1 as D (5 bases). CDR1 is MDHEN and CDR2 is SYDVKM in the germline V gene. V lost 7 bases and J 3 bases, leaving 14 bases between the germline ends. The CDR3 is 14 amino acids. Here the CDR3 reads CASIDSGFTDTQYF. In nucleotides, the CDR3 is TGTGCCAGCATCGATTCAGGGTTTACAGATACGCAGTATTTT.

The chain uses TRBV2 and TRBJ2-1; no reliable D call. The CDR3 consists of 14 residues. Trimming left V 7 bases short and J 4 bases short, with 14 bases between. Germline CDR1 reads SNHLY; CDR2 reads FYNNEI. The CDR3 loop reads CASIPLGNYNEQFF. CDR3 coding DNA: TGTGCCAGCATCCCCCTGGGGAATTACAATGAGCAGTTCTTC.